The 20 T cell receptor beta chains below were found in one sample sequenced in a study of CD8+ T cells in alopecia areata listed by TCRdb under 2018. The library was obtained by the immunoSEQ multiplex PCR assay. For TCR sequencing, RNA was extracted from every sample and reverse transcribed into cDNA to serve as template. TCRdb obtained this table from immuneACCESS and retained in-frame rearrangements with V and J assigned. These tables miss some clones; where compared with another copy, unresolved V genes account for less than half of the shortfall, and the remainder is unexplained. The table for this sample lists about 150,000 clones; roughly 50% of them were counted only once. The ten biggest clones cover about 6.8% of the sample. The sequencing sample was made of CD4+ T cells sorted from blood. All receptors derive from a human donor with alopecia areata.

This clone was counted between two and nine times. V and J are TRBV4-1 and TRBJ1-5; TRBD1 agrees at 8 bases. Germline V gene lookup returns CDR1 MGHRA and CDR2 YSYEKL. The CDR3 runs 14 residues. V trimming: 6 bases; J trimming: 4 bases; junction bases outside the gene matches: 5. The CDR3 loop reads CASRLGQGNQPQHF. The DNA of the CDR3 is TGCGCCAGCAGGCTAGGACAGGGAAATCAGCCCCAGCATTTT.

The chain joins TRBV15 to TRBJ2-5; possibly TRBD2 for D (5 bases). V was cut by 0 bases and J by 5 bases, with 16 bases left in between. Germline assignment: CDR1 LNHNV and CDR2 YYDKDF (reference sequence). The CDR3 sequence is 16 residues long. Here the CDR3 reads CATSRDLALPPETQYF. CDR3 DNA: TGTGCCACCAGCAGAGATTTAGCGCTACCCCCCGAGACCCAGTACTTC.

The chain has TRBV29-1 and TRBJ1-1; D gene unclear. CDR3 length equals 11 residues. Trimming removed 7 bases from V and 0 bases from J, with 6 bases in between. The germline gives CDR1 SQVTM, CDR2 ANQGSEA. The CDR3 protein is CSAGMNTEAFF. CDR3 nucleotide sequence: TGCAGCGCCGGAATGAACACTGAAGCTTTCTTT.

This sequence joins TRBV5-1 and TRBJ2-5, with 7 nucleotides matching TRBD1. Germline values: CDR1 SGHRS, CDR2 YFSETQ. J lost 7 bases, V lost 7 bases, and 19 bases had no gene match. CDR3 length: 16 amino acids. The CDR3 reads CASYPNGGQASGTQYF. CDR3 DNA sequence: TGCGCCAGCTACCCCAACGGAGGACAGGCTTCGGGGACCCAGTACTTC.

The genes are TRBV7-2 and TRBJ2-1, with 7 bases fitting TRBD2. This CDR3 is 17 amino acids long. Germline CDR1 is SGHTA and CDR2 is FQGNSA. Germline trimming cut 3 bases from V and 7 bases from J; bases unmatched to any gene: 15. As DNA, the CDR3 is TGTGCCAGCAGCTTGATTTTATGGACTAGATCAGGGAATGAGCAGTTCTTC. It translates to CASSLILWTRSGNEQFF.

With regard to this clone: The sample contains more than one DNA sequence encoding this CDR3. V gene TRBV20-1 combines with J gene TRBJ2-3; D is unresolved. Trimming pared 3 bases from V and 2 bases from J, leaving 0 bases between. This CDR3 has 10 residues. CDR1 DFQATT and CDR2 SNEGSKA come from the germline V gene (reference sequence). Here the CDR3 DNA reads TGCAGTGCTAGCACAGATACGCAGTATTTT. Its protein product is CSASTDTQYF.

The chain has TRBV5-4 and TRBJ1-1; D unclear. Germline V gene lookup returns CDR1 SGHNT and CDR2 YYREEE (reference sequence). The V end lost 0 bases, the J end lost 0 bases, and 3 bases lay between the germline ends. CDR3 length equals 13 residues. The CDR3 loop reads CASSLELNTEAFF. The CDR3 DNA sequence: TGTGCCAGCAGCTTGGAATTGAACACTGAAGCTTTCTTT.

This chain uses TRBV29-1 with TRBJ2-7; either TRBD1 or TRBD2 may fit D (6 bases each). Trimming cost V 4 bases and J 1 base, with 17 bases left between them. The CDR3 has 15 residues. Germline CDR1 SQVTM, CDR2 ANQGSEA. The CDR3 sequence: CSVVRGAGVSYEQYF. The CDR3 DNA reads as TGCAGCGTTGTTAGGGGGGCTGGGGTTTCCTACGAGCAGTACTTC.

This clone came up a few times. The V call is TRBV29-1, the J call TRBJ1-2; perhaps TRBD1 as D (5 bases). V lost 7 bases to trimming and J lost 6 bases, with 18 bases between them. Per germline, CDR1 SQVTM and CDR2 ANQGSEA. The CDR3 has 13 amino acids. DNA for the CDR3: TGCAGCGGGAGATGGGGGAATGGGGATGGCTACACCTTC. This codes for CSGRWGNGDGYTF.

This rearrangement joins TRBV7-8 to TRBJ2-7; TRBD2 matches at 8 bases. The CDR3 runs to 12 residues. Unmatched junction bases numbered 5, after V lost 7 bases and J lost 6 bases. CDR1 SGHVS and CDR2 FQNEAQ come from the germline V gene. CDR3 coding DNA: TGTGCCAGCACCCGGGGGGGAGGCGAGCAGTACTTC. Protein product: CASTRGGGEQYF.

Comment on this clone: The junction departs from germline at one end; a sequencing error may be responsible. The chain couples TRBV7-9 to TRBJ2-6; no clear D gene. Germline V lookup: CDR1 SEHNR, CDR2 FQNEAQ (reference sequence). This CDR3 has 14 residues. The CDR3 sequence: CASSWATGANVLTF. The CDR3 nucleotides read TGTGCCAGTAGCTGGGCGACTGGGGCCAACGTCCTGACTTTC.

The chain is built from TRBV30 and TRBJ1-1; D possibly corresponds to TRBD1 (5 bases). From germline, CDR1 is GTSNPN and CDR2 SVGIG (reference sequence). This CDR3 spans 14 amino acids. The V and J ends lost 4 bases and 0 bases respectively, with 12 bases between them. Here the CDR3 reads CAWTPGRLNTEAFF. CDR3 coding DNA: TGTGCCTGGACCCCAGGGCGCTTGAACACTGAAGCTTTCTTT.

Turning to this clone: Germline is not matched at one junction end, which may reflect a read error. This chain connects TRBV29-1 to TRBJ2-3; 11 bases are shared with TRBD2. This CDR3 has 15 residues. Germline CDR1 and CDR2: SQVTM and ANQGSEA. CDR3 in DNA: TGCAGCGCTGAACGACTAGCGGGAACCTCGGGTCCGCAGTATTTT. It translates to CSAERLAGTSGPQYF.

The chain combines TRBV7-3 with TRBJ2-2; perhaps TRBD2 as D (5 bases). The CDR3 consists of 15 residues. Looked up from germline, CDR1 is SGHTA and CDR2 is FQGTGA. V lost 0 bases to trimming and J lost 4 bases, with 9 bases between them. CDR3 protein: CASSLTSVATGELFF. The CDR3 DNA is TGTGCCAGCAGCTTAACTAGCGTAGCCACCGGGGAGCTGTTTTTT.

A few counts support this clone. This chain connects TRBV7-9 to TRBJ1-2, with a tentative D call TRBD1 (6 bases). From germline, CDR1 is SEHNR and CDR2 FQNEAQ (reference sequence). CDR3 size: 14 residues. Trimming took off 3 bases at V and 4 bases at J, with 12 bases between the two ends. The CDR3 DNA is TGTGCCAGCAGCTTCACAGGGACTAGCTATGGCTACACCTTC. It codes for CASSFTGTSYGYTF.

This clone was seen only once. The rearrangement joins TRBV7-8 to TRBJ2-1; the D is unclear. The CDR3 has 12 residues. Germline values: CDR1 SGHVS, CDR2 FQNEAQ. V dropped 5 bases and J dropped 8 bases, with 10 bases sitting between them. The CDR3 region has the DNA TGTGCCAGCAGCCCCGGGTCCGATGAGCAGTTCTTC. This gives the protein CASSPGSDEQFF.

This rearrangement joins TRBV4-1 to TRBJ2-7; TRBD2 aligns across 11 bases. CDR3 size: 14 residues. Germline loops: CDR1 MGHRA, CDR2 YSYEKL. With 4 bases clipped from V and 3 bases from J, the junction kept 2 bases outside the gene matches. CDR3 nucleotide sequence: TGCGCCAGCAGCCGAACTAGCGGGAGCTACGAGCAGTACTTC. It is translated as CASSRTSGSYEQYF.

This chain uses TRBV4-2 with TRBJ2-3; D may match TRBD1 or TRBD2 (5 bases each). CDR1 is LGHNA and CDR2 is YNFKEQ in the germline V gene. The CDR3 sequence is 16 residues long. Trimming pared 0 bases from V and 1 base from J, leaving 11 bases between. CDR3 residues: CASSQDQRGGTDTQYF. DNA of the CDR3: TGTGCCAGCAGCCAAGATCAGAGGGGCGGCACAGATACGCAGTATTTT.

Written as DNA, the CDR3 is TGTGCCAGCAGTGAAAGGACATCATCTTTCACAGATACGCAGTATTTT. Translating it yields CASSERTSSFTDTQYF. The V call is TRBV2, the J call TRBJ2-3, with D possibly matching TRBD1 (5 bases). In germline, CDR1 is SNHLY, CDR2 FYNNEI. V was clipped by 2 bases and J by 2 bases, with 14 bases between them. This CDR3 is built from 16 residues. Based on the CDR3 plus reference TRBV2 and TRBJ2-3, the full variable domain is EPEVTQTPSHQVTQMGQEVILRCVPISNHLYFYWYRQILGQKVEFLVSFYNNEISEKSEIFDDQFSVERPDGSNFTLKIRSTKLEDSAMYFCASSERTSSFTDTQYFGPGTRLTVL.

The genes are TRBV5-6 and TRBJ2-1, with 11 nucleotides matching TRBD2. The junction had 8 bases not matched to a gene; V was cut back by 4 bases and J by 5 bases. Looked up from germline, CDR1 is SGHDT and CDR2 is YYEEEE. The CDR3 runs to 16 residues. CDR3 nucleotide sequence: TGTGCCAGCAGCGGCCAGACTAGCGGGATCGACAATGAGCAGTTCTTC. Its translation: CASSGQTSGIDNEQFF.